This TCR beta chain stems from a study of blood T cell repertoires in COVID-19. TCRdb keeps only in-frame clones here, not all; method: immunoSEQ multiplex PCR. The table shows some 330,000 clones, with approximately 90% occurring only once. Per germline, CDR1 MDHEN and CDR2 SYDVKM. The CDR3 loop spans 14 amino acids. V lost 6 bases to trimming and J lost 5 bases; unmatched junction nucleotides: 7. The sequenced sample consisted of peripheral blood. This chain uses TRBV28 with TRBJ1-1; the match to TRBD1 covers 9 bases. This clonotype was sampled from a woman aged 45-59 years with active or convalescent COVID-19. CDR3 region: CASRRTGVGTEAFF. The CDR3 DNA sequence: TGTGCCAGCAGGAGGACAGGGGTTGGGACTGAAGCTTTCTTT.